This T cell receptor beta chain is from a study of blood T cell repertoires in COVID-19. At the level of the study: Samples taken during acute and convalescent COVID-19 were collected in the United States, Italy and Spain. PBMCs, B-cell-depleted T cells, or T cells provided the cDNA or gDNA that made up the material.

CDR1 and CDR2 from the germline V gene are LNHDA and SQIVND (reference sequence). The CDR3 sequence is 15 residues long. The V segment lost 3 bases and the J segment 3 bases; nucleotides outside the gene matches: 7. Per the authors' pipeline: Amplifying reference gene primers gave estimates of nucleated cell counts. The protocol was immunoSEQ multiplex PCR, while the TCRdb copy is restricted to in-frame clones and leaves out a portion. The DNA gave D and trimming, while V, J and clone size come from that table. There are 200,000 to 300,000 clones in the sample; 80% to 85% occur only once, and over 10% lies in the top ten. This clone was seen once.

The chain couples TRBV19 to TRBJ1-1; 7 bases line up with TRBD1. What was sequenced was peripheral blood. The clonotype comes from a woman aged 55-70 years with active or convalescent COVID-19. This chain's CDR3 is CASSIATGWDTEAFF. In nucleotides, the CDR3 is TGTGCCAGTAGTATTGCGACAGGGTGGGACACTGAAGCTTTCTTT.